This is a list of T cell receptor beta chains from one sample in a study of CXCR3-negative and CXCR3-positive naive CD8 T cells. With the 5' RACE reads reprocessed, TCRdb shows one record per CDR3 protein and no DNA. The table lists roughly 89,000 distinct CDR3 sequences, with about 1% in the top ten. The sequencing sample was made of naive CXCR3- CD8+ T cells from blood. These receptors were collected from a human donor in good health. Some clones in this sample may be carry-over from other donors' samples. Both conserved end residues are part of each CDR3.

V	J	CDR3
TRBV7-9	TRBJ2-7	CATERDSAYEQYF
TRBV12-3/TRBV12-4	TRBJ2-5	CASSPWGGTVLRGSETQYF
TRBV21-1	TRBJ2-5	CASSKCEETQYF
TRBV7-2	TRBJ2-2	CASSLVRSGELFF
TRBV20-1	TRBJ2-1	CSAREAVTSHNEQFF
TRBV29-1	TRBJ1-2	CSGSDRNYGYTF
TRBV29-1	TRBJ1-1	CSVVGATMGTEAFF
TRBV6-5	TRBJ2-7	CASTWTRALGYEQYF
TRBV20-1	TRBJ2-7	CSAWTASSYEQYF
TRBV12-5	TRBJ2-2	CASQGTGELFF
TRBV19	TRBJ2-1	CASSNGGGYNEQFF
TRBV27	TRBJ1-2	CASSPQGGGGWNGYTF